This TCR beta chain was captured by sequencing in a study of shared clonotypes between healthy human individuals. The CDR3 contains 13 residues. Trimming pared 5 bases from V and 2 bases from J, leaving 9 bases between. Germline loops: CDR1 SGHAT, CDR2 FQNNGV. This clone was detected a few times. Here immunoSEQ multiplex PCR was the method, and the copy in TCRdb shows in-frame clones only, minus some. The table has about 680,000 clones, about three quarters seen once; the top ten hold around 2%. This sequence was found in a woman in her 30s in good health. Material: memory CD4+ T cells sorted from blood. Subset in this sample: CD45RA-negative fraction. This chain links TRBV11-2 with TRBJ1-2; weak D call: TRBD1 (5 bases). The CDR3 sequence: CASSPGRNYGYTF. The CDR3 DNA sequence: TGTGCCAGCAGCCCGGGACGGAACTATGGCTACACCTTC.